These T cell receptor beta chains were read from a single sample in a study of cytomegalovirus exposure and HLA in healthy donors. Sequencing was performed with immunoSEQ multiplex PCR; in TCRdb, only in-frame clones are kept and a portion is missing. The sample contains about 190,000 clones, about four fifths of which appear only once. The sequencing sample was made of PBMCs. The receptors were sampled from a man between 18 and 29 years old in good health and CMV-seropositive. Both conserved end residues are part of each CDR3. D genes are given only for firm matches. The size of a clone is reported for some rows only, either as once, few or many, or as a class for expanded clones.

v_gene	j_gene	d_gene	abundance	CDR3nt	CDR3aa
TRBV27	TRBJ2-5	TRBD2	NA	TGTGCCAGCAGTCCCTACCTAGGGGCGGGAGGCCAAGAGACCCAGTACTTC	CASSPYLGAGGQETQYF
TRBV27	TRBJ2-1	NA	NA	TGTGCCAGCAGTTGGTTAGGGGCTGCCCCCCTTGACAATGAGCAGTTCTTC	CASSWLGAAPLDNEQFF
TRBV5-6	TRBJ2-1	NA	NA	TGTGCCAGCAGCCCTTGGACAGGGAGGGACAATGAGCAGTTCTTC	CASSPWTGRDNEQFF
TRBV27	TRBJ1-5	NA	NA	TGTGCCAGCAGTTTTACAGGGAACAATCAGCCCCAGCATTTT	CASSFTGNNQPQHF
TRBV25-1	TRBJ2-7	NA	few	TGTGCCAGCACCGCGGGTAGATCGGGCTCTAGCTCCTACGAGCAGTACTTC	CASTAGRSGSSSYEQYF
TRBV6-1	TRBJ2-5	NA	NA	TGTGCCAGCAGGAAGGGAGGCGGAGAGACCCAGTACTTC	CASRKGGGETQYF
TRBV6-5	TRBJ2-5	NA	NA	TGTGCCAGCAGTACATTCCAGGCGGGGGAGACCCAGTACTTC	CASSTFQAGETQYF
TRBV7-7	TRBJ2-2	NA	NA	TGTGCCAGCAGCCTCCTTCCGGGGAACACCGGGGAGCTGTTTTTT	CASSLLPGNTGELFF
TRBV19	TRBJ1-5	TRBD1	NA	TGTGCCAGTAGTCCGGCCGGGACAGGGTTTAGCAATCAGCCCCAGCATTTT	CASSPAGTGFSNQPQHF
TRBV2	TRBJ2-7	TRBD1	NA	TGTGCCATCCCGCCCGGGACAGGGGGCTACGAGCAGTACTTC	CAIPPGTGGYEQYF
TRBV4-1	TRBJ2-3	NA	once	TGCGCCAGCAGCCAAGGGTCCGGGGGAAGGGCAGATACGCAGTATTTT	CASSQGSGGRADTQYF
TRBV6-4	TRBJ2-6	NA	NA	TGTGCCAGCAGTGAGGCTCCCCGCTCTGGGGCCAACGTCCTGACTTTC	CASSEAPRSGANVLTF
TRBV19	TRBJ2-7	NA	NA	TGTGCCAGTAGTAGGGACATACCTTACGAGCAGTACTTC	CASSRDIPYEQYF
TRBV28	TRBJ2-7	NA	NA	TGTGCCAGCAGTTTCTCAGGGACCTACGAGCAGTACTTC	CASSFSGTYEQYF
TRBV28	TRBJ2-7	NA	NA	TGTGCCAGCAGTTCTACACCGGGACTTCCCTACGAGCAGTACTTC	CASSSTPGLPYEQYF
TRBV19	TRBJ1-2	TRBD1	NA	TGTGCCAGTAGCCTTGGGACAGGGGACTATGGCTACACCTTC	CASSLGTGDYGYTF
TRBV28	TRBJ2-5	NA	NA	TGTGCCAGCAGTCGCATCGCGCTCGAGACCCAGTACTTC	CASSRIALETQYF
TRBV7-9	TRBJ1-1	NA	NA	TGTGCCAGCAGCTTTGGGACAGAAGCTTTCTTT	CASSFGTEAFF
TRBV5-1	TRBJ2-3	TRBD2	NA	TGCGCCAGCATGCGGGAGAGTGGAACAGATACGCAATATTTT	CASMRESGTDTQYF
TRBV30	TRBJ2-7	NA	many	TGTGCCTGGGGCGTAGCCCCGAGCTCCTACGAGCAGTACTTC	CAWGVAPSSYEQYF
TRBV2	TRBJ2-7	TRBD1	NA	TGTGCCAGCAGTCCCGGGACAGGACTTCAAATCTACGAGCAGTACTTC	CASSPGTGLQIYEQYF
TRBV27	TRBJ1-2	NA	NA	TGTGCCAGCAGTTTATCGGGGACAAAGAACTATGGCTACACCTTC	CASSLSGTKNYGYTF
TRBV4-1	TRBJ2-7	NA	NA	TGCGCCAGCAGCCAGGTGTCCGGGAACTTGAACGAGCAGTACTTC	CASSQVSGNLNEQYF
TRBV29-1	TRBJ2-1	NA	once	TGCAGCGTTGTAACTTCCACCTTCAATGAGCAGTTCTTC	CSVVTSTFNEQFF
TRBV5-5	TRBJ2-3	NA	NA	TGTGCCAGCAGCTTGACTTACACTCAGCGCACGCAGTATTTT	CASSLTYTQRTQYF
TRBV25-1	TRBJ2-2	TRBD2	once	TGTGCCAGCAGTGGGCTGGGAGGGTGGACCGGGGAGCTGTTTTTT	CASSGLGGWTGELFF
TRBV28	TRBJ1-5	TRBD1	NA	TGTGCCAGCAGTTTGCGACAGGGGCATCAGCCCCAGCATTTT	CASSLRQGHQPQHF
TRBV19	TRBJ2-7	NA	once	TGTGCCAGTAGTATGACAGGTTCCTACGAGCAGTACTTC	CASSMTGSYEQYF
TRBV6-5	TRBJ1-2	NA	NA	TGTGCCAGCACCCCGACAGGCGGAGGCTATGGCTACACCTTC	CASTPTGGGYGYTF
TRBV6-1	TRBJ2-5	NA	NA	TGTGCCGGGCACTCGGCCGGTCGAGAGACCCAGTACTTC	CAGHSAGRETQYF
TRBV4-2	TRBJ2-3	TRBD2	NA	TGTGCCAGCAGCCAAGATGAGGGCCGGACTAGCGATCTCGATACGCAGTATTTT	CASSQDEGRTSDLDTQYF
TRBV18	TRBJ1-5	TRBD1	NA	TGTGCCAGCTCACCACAAGCACAGGGGGCCCCTAACAGTCAGCCCCAGCATTTT	CASSPQAQGAPNSQPQHF
TRBV4-3	TRBJ2-5	NA	NA	TGCGCCAGCAGCCAAGATCGTCTAGCTGAGACCCAGTACTTC	CASSQDRLAETQYF
TRBV7-3	TRBJ2-1	TRBD2	NA	TGTGCCAGCAGCCCCTCTAGGACTAGCGGGAAGGATGAGCAGTTCTTC	CASSPSRTSGKDEQFF
TRBV5-4	TRBJ2-4	NA	NA	TGTGCCAGCAGCTCAGAGACTGGGTCCAAAAACATTCAGTACTTC	CASSSETGSKNIQYF